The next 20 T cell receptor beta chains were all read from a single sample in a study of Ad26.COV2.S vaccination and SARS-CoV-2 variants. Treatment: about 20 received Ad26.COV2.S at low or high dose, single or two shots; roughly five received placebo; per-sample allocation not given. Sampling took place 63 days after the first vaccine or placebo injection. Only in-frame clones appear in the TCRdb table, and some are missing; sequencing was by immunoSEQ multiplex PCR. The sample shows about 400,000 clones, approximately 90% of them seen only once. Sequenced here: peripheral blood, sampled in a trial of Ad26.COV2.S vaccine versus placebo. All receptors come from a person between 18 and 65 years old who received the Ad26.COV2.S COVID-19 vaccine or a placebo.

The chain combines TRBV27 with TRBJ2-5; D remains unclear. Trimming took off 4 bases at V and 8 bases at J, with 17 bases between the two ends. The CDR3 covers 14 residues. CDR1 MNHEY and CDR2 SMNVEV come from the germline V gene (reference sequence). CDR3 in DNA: TGTGCCAGCAGTTCCGGTTTCGGATACGGAACCCAGTACTTC. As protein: CASSSGFGYGTQYF.

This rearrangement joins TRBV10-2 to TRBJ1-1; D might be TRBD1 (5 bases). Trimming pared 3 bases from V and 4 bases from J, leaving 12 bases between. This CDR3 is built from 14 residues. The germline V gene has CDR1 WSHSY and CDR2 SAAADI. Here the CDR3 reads CASSDRVEGTEAFF. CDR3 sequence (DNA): TGCGCCAGCAGTGACAGGGTAGAAGGCACTGAAGCTTTCTTT.

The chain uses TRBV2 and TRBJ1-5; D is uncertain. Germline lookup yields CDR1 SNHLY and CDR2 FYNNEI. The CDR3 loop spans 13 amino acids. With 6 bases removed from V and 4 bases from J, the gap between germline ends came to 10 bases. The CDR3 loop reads CASRIDWNQPQHF. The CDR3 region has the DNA TGTGCCAGCAGGATCGACTGGAATCAGCCCCAGCATTTT.

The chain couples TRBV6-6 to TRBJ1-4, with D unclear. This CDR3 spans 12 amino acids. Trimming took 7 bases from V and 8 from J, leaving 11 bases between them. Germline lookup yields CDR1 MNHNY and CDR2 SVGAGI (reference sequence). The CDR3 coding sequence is TGTGCCAGCACACAGAGACAAGAAAAACTGTTTTTT. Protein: CASTQRQEKLFF.

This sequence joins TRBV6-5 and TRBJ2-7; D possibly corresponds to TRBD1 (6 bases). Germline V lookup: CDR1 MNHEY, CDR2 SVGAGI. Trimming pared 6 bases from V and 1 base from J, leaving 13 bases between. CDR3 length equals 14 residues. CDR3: CASSAGTTSYEQYF. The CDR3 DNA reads TGTGCCAGCAGCGCCGGGACAACATCCTACGAGCAGTACTTC.

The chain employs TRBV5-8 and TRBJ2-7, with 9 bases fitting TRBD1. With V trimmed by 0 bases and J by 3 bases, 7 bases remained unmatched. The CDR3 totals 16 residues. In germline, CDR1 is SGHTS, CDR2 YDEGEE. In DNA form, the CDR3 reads TGTGCCAGCAGCTTGGCCCCCGGGACAGGGATCTACGAGCAGTACTTC. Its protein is CASSLAPGTGIYEQYF.

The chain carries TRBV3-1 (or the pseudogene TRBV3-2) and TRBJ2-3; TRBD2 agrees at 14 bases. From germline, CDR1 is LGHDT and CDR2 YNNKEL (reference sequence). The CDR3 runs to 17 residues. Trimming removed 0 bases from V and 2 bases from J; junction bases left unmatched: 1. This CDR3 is CASSQETSGGATDTQYF. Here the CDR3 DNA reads TGTGCCAGCAGCCAAGAGACTAGCGGGGGGGCCACAGATACGCAGTATTTT.

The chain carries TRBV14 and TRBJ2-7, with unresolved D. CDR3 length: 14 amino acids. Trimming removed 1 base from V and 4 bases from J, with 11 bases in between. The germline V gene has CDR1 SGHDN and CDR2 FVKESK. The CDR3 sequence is CASSQAVGSYEQYF. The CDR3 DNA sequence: TGTGCCAGCAGCCAAGCGGTAGGGTCGTACGAGCAGTACTTC.

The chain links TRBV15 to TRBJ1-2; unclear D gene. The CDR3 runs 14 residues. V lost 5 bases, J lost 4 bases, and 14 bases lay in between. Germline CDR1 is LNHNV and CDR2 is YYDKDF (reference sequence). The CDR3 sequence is CATSPDEWGYGYTF. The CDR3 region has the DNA TGTGCCACCAGCCCCGACGAATGGGGCTATGGCTACACCTTC.

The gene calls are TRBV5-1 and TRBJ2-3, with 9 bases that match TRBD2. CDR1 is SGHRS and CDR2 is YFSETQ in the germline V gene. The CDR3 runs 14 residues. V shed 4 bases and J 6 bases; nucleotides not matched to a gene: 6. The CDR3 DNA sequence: TGCGCCAGCAGCCGGGGACTAGCATCCGATACGCAGTATTTT. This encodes CASSRGLASDTQYF.

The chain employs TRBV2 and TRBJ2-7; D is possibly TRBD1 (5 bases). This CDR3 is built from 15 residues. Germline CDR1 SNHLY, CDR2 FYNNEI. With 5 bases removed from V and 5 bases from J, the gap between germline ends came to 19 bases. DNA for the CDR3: TGTGCCAGCAGTCTTCAAGACAGTCGACTTAACGAGCAGTACTTC. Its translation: CASSLQDSRLNEQYF.

As DNA, the CDR3 is TGTGCCAGCAGCGTCTTTATGGGACTAGCGGGGTCCTACAATGAGCAGTTCTTC. It is translated as CASSVFMGLAGSYNEQFF. This sequence joins TRBV9 and TRBJ2-1; 13 positions agree with TRBD2. Germline V gene data show CDR1 as SGDLS and CDR2 as YYNGEE. Germline trimming cut 2 bases from V and 1 base from J; bases unmatched to any gene: 6. The CDR3 has 18 amino acids.

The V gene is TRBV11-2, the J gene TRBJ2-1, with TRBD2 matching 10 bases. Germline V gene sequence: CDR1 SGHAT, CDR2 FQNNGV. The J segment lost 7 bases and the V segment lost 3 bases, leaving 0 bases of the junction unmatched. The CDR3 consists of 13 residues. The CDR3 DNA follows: TGTGCCAGCAGCTTTAGCGGGGGGAATGAGCAGTTCTTC. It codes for CASSFSGGNEQFF.

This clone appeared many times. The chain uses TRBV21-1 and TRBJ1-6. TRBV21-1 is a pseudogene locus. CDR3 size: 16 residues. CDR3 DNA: TGTGCCAGCAGCAAAGCGCGGATCTCCTATAATTCACCCCTCCACTTT. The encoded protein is CASSKARISYNSPLHF.

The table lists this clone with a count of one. Here the CDR3 reads CASMGTRGTDTQYF. The CDR3 coding sequence is TGTGCCAGCATGGGGACGAGGGGCACAGATACGCAGTATTTT. This chain connects TRBV6-5 to TRBJ2-3, with D perhaps TRBD1 or TRBD2 (5 bases each). Trimming removed 7 bases at V and 1 base at J, with 12 bases between. Germline assignment: CDR1 MNHEY and CDR2 SVGAGI. This CDR3 is built from 14 residues.

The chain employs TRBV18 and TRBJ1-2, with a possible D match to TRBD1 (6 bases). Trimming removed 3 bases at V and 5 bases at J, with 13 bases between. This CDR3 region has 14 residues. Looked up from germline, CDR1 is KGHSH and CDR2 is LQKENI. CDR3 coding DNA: TGTGCCAGCTCACCCGGGGGCAAGGGGTATGGCTACACCTTC. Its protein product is CASSPGGKGYGYTF.

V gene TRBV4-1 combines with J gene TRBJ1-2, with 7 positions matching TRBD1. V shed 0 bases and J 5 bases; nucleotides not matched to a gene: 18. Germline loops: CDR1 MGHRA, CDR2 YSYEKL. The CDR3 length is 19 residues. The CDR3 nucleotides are TGCGCCAGCAGCCAAGAAGGTCCGAGCGAGGGGGCTATTGGGTATGGCTACACCTTC. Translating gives CASSQEGPSEGAIGYGYTF.

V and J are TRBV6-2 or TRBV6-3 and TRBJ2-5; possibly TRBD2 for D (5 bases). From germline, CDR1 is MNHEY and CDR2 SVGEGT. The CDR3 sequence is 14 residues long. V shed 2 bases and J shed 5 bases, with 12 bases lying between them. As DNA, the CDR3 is TGTGCCAGCAGTTACCCCGGGGATGGGGAGACCCAGTACTTC. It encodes CASSYPGDGETQYF.

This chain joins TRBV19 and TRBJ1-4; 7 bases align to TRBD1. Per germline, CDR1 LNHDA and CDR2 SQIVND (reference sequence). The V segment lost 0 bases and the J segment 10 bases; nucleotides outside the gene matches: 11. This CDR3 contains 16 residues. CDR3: CASSIDLGTVGGKLFF. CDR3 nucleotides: TGTGCCAGTAGTATAGACCTCGGGACAGTAGGAGGAAAACTGTTTTTT.

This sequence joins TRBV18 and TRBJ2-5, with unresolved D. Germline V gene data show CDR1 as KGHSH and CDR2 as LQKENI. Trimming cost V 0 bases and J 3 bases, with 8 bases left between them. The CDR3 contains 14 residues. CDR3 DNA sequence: TGTGCCAGCTCACCACCGGTGGATAAAGAGACCCAGTACTTC. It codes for CASSPPVDKETQYF.